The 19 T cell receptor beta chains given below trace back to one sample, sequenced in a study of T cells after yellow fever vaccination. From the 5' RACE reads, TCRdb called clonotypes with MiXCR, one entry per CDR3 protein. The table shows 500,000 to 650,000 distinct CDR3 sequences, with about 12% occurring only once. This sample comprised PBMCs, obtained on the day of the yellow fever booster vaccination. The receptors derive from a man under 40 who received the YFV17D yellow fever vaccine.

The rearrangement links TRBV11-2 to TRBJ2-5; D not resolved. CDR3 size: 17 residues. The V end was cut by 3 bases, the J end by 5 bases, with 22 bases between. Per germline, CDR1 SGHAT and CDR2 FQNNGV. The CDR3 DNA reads TGTGCCAGCAGCTTCACCCTTCGGCTAACCCAGCAGGAGACCCAGTACTTC. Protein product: CASSFTLRLTQQETQYF.

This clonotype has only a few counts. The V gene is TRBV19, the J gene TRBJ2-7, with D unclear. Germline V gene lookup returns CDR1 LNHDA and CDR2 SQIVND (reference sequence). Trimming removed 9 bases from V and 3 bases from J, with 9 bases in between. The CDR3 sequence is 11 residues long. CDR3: CARREVYEQYF. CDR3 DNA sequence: TGTGCCAGGAGAGAGGTCTACGAGCAGTACTTC.

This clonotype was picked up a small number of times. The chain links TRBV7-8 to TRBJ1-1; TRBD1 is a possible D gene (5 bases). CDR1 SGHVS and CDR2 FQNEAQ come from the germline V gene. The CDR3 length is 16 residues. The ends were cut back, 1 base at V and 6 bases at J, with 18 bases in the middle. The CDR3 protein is CASSLDGTPGIAEAFF. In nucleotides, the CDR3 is TGTGCCAGCAGCTTAGATGGGACCCCAGGAATCGCTGAAGCTTTCTTT.

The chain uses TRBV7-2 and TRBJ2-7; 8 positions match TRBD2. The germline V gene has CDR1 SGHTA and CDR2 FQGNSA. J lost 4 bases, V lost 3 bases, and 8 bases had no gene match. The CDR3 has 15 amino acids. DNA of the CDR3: TGTGCCAGCAGCTTGGGCGGGACTAGTACTTACGAGCAGTACTTC. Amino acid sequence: CASSLGGTSTYEQYF.

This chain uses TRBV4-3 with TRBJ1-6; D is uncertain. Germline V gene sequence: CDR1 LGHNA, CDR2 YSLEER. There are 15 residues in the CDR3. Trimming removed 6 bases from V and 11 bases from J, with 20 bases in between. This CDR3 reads CASSQAAGGLAPLHF. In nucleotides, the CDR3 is TGCGCCAGCAGTCAGGCCGCAGGCGGCTTAGCACCCCTCCACTTT.

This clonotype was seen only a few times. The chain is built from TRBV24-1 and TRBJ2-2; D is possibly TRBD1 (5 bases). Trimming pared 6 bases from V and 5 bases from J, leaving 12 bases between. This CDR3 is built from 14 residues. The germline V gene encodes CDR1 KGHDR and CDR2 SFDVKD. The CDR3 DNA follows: TGTGCCACCAGTAAGCCCCAGGGTACCGGGGAGCTGTTTTTT. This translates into CATSKPQGTGELFF.

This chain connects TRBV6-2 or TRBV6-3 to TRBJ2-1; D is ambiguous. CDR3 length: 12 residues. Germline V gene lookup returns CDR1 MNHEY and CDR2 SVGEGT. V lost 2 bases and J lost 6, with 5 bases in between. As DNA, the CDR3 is TGTGCCAGCAGTTACACATTCAATGAGCAGTTCTTC. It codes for CASSYTFNEQFF.

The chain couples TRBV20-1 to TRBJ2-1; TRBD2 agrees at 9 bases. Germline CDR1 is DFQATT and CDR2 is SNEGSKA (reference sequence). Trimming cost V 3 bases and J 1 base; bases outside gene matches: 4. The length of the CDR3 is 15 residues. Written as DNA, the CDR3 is TGCAGTGCTAGTAGCGGGAGAAGGTCCTACAATGAGCAGTTCTTC. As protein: CSASSGRRSYNEQFF.

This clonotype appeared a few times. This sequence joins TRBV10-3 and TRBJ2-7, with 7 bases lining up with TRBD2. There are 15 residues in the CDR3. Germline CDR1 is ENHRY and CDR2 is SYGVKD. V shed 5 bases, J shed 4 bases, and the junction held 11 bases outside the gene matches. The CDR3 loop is CAISSLAALQYEQYF. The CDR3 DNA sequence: TGTGCCATCAGTTCCCTAGCGGCTCTACAGTACGAGCAGTACTTC.

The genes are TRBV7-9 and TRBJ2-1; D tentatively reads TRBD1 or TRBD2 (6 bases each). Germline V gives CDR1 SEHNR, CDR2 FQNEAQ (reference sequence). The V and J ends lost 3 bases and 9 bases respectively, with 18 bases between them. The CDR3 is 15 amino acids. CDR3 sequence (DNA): TGTGCCAGCAGCTTCAGCGGAGCCAGGGGAGGTGAGCAGTTCTTC. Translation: CASSFSGARGGEQFF.

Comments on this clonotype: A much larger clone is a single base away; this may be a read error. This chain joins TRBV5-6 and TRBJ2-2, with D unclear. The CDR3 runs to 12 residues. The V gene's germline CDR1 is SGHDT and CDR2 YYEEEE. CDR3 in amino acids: CANSSGAGELFF. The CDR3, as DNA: TGTGCCAACAGCTCTGGGGCCGGGGAGCTGTTTTTT.

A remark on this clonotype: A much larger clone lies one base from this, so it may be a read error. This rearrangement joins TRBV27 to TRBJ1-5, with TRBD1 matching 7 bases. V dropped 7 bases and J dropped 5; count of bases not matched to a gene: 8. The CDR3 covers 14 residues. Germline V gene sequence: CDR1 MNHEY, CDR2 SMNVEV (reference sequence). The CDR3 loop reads CASKITGADQPQHF. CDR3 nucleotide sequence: TGTGCCAGCAAAATAACAGGGGCTGATCAGCCCCAGCATTTT.

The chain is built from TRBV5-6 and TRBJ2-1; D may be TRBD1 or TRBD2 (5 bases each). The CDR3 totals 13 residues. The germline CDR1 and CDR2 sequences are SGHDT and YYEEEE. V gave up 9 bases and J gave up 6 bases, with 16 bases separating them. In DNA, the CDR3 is TGTGCCATCAGGGAAGGGACCCTCAATGAGCAGTTCTTC. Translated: CAIREGTLNEQFF. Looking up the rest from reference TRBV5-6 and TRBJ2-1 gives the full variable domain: DAGVTQSPTHLIKTRGQQVTLRCSPKSGHDTVSWYQQALGQGPQFIFQYYEEEERQRGNFPDRFSGHQFPNYSSELNVNALLLGDSALYLCAIREGTLNEQFFGPGTRLTVL.

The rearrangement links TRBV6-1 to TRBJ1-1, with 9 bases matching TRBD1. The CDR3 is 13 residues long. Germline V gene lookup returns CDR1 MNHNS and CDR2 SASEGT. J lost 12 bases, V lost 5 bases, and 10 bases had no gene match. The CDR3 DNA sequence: TGTGCCAGCAGTCAATCCGGGACAGGGACGACTTTCTTT. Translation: CASSQSGTGTTFF.

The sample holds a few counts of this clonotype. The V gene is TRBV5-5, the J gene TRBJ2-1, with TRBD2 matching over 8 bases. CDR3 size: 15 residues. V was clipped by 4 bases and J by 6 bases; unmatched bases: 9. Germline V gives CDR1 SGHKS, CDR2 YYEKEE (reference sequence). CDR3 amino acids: CASSRPGLGINEQFF. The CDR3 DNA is TGTGCCAGCAGCCGGCCGGGACTAGGGATCAATGAGCAGTTCTTC.

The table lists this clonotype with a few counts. This chain's CDR3 is CASSINTDYYGYTF. For the CDR3, the DNA is TGTGCCAGCAGTATCAATACTGACTACTATGGCTACACCTTC. V and J are TRBV27 and TRBJ1-2; D is unresolved. CDR1 is MNHEY, CDR2 SMNVEV, per germline (reference sequence). V dropped 5 bases and J dropped 3 bases, with 13 bases sitting between them. There are 14 residues in the CDR3.

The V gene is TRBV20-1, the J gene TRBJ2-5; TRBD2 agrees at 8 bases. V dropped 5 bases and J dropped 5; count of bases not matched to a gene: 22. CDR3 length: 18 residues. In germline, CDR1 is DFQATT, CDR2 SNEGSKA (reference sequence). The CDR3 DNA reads TGCAGTGCTTCGAGGGGCCGCTGGATAGCGGGAAGGGGTGAGACCCAGTACTTC. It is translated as CSASRGRWIAGRGETQYF.

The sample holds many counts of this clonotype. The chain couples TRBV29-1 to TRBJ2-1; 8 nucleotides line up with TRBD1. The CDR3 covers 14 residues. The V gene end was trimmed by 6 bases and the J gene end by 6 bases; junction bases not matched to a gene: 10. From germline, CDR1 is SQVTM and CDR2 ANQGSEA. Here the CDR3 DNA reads TGCAGCGTCCCTCCCCAGGGGGCGGGCAATGAGCAGTTCTTC. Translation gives CSVPPQGAGNEQFF.

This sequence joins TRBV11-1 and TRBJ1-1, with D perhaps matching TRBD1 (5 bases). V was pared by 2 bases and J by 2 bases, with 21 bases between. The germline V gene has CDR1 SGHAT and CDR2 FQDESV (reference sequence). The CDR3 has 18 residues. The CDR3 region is CASSLRRGFFGGNTEAFF. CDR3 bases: TGTGCCAGCAGCTTACGTCGGGGGTTTTTTGGGGGTAACACTGAAGCTTTCTTT.